This TCR beta chain originates from a study of T cells in Graves' hyperthyroidism and ophthalmopathy. Looked up from germline, CDR1 is MNHNS and CDR2 is SASEGT. V was cut by 10 bases and J by 1 base, with 28 bases left in between. CDR3 length equals 18 residues. Clinical symptoms, serum thyroxine, TRAb, thyroid ultrasound and orbital computed tomography informed diagnoses. PBMCs stemmed from around 10 ml fresh peripheral blood. The TCR beta CDR3 regions underwent amplification using RNA transcripts as the source. Using the HTBI primer set, a first-round RT-PCR was run on the TCR CDR3. TCRdb reanalysed the multiplex PCR reads using MiXCR and keeps one entry per CDR3 protein. The table has fewer than 650,000 distinct CDR3 sequences, roughly 13% seen once. Ten or more counts support this clonotype.

Input material: blood. The chain uses TRBV6-1 and TRBJ1-2; no clear D. The sequence was collected from a woman aged 25 to 45 with Graves' hyperthyroidism that later progressed to Graves' ophthalmopathy. CDR3 residues: CAKTAAESPPAFNYGYTF. CDR3 nucleotides: TGTGCCAAGACGGCCGCTGAGAGCCCTCCGGCCTTTAACTATGGCTACACCTTC.